A single sample gave rise to the 9 T cell receptor beta chains below, sequenced in a study of cytomegalovirus exposure and HLA in healthy donors. PCR employed 60 Vbeta and 13 Jbeta primers. Using immunoSEQ multiplex PCR, the repertoire was profiled, and TCRdb retains in-frame clones only, with some absent. The table records tens of thousands of clones, around 80% of them present only once. The specimen was PBMCs. Receptors originate from a woman aged 25 to 39 in good health and CMV-seropositive.

In its sample, this clone was seen a few times. CDR3 protein: CASSSRGTDNEKLFF. CDR3 nucleotides: TGTGCCAGCAGCAGCAGGGGGACAGATAATGAAAAACTGTTTTTT. The rearrangement links TRBV5-8 to TRBJ1-4; 7 bases are shared with TRBD1. J gave up 4 bases and V 4 bases, and 7 bases lay outside the gene matches. CDR1 is SGHTS, CDR2 YDEGEE, per germline. There are 15 residues in the CDR3.

This sequence joins TRBV25-1 and TRBJ2-3; D gene unclear. V was trimmed by 4 bases and J by 6 bases, leaving 14 bases between them. This CDR3 is 14 amino acids long. The germline V gene encodes CDR1 MGHDK and CDR2 SYGVNS. CDR3 protein: CASSAVNILDTQYF. In DNA form, the CDR3 reads TGTGCCAGCAGTGCCGTTAACATCCTCGATACGCAGTATTTT.

V usage is TRBV29-1 and J usage is TRBJ1-5, with TRBD1 identical over 8 bases. The CDR3 is made up of 13 amino acids. The trim removed 4 bases at V and 6 bases at J, leaving 5 bases unmatched. Germline V gives CDR1 SQVTM, CDR2 ANQGSEA. CDR3 DNA sequence: TGCAGCGTTGGCAGGGGGCGGGGTCAGCCCCAGCATTTT. This sequence encodes CSVGRGRGQPQHF.

The chain employs TRBV2 and TRBJ1-5, with unresolved D. The V and J ends lost 2 bases and 1 base respectively, with 6 bases between them. CDR3 size: 14 residues. CDR1 SNHLY and CDR2 FYNNEI come from the germline V gene. The CDR3 reads CASSEHLSNQPQHF. Written as DNA, the CDR3 is TGTGCCAGCAGTGAACACTTGAGCAATCAGCCCCAGCATTTT.

The chain combines TRBV4-3 with TRBJ1-1; weak D call: TRBD1 (6 bases). The CDR3 runs to 17 residues. The germline gives CDR1 LGHNA, CDR2 YSLEER. The germline V and J ends were trimmed by 3 bases and 1 base, with 18 bases remaining between them. CDR3 amino acids: CASSQFRGTGSNTEAFF. The CDR3 DNA reads TGCGCCAGCAGCCAGTTCAGGGGAACGGGGTCGAACACTGAAGCTTTCTTT.

This clone has a handful of counts. The chain employs TRBV15 and TRBJ2-1; TRBD2 might be the D (8 bases). V lost 5 bases, J lost 8 bases, and 22 bases lay in between. Per the germline V gene, CDR1 is LNHNV and CDR2 is YYDKDF (reference sequence). This CDR3 has 16 amino acids. The CDR3 DNA reads TGTGCCACCAGCCGTAGGGGGCGCGGGGGGTCAGATGAGCAGTTCTTC. Translating it yields CATSRRGRGGSDEQFF.

V gene TRBV29-1 combines with J gene TRBJ2-7; 7 nucleotides align to TRBD2. Germline CDR1 reads SQVTM; CDR2 reads ANQGSEA. CDR3 length equals 13 residues. V shed 5 bases and J 3 bases; nucleotides not matched to a gene: 7. CDR3 loop: CSVRLADLYEQYF. The CDR3 DNA reads TGCAGCGTTCGACTAGCAGATCTCTACGAGCAGTACTTC.

This sequence joins TRBV27 and TRBJ2-7; TRBD1 is a possible D gene (6 bases). CDR3 size: 15 residues. CDR1 is MNHEY, CDR2 SMNVEV, per germline (reference sequence). The V end was cut by 3 bases, the J end by 3 bases, with 15 bases between. The CDR3 loop is CASSLTGGTNYEQYF. As DNA, the CDR3 is TGTGCCAGCAGTTTGACAGGTGGGACCAACTACGAGCAGTACTTC.

The rearrangement joins TRBV14 to TRBJ2-7, with 15 bases matching TRBD2. Germline trimming cut 6 bases from V and 4 bases from J; bases unmatched to any gene: 7. CDR3 length equals 16 residues. Germline lookup yields CDR1 SGHDN and CDR2 FVKESK. CDR3 loop: CASSQWGTSGRYEQYF. In nucleotides, the CDR3 is TGTGCCAGCAGTCAATGGGGGACTAGCGGGAGGTACGAGCAGTACTTC.